This T cell receptor (beta chain) appears in the sequencing data of a study of cytomegalovirus exposure and HLA in healthy donors. Findings and limits, study-wide: Common viral pathogens (according to a later analysis) appeared linked to several of the most significant clusters.

Amplification used 60 Vbeta primers and 13 Jbeta primers. Measured with immunoSEQ multiplex PCR; TCRdb has only the in-frame clones, and not every one. The sample yields more than 65,000 clones, 78% seen once. V gave up 2 bases and J gave up 2 bases, with 13 bases separating them. CDR3 length equals 15 residues. The germline V gene has CDR1 MNHNS and CDR2 SASEGT. In nominal health when sampled, donors likely had unrecorded immune exposures nonetheless. About this clone itself: What it recognizes is unknown.

The rearrangement joins TRBV6-1 to TRBJ2-7, with no clear D. The sequence came from a man younger than 35 in good health and CMV-seropositive. Sequenced material: PBMCs. In DNA, the CDR3 is TGTGCCAGCAGTGAATTTCTTCCTCAGACCTACGAGCAGTACTTC. Residues: CASSEFLPQTYEQYF.